This passage covers 21 T cell receptor beta chains from one sample sequenced in a study of blood T cell repertoires in COVID-19. Assay: immunoSEQ multiplex PCR; the TCRdb copy retains only in-frame clones and omits some. The data hold some 150,000 clones, with around 84% observed a single time. Sequencing input: peripheral blood. Source of these receptors: a woman in her fifties or sixties with acute or convalescent COVID-19.

The V call is TRBV5-4, the J call TRBJ1-5; D may be TRBD1 (5 bases). The V gene lost 3 bases and the J gene lost 3 bases, with 10 bases spanning the gap. The germline CDR1 and CDR2 sequences are SGHNT and YYREEE (reference sequence). The CDR3 spans 14 residues. CDR3 in DNA: TGTGCCAGCAGCTGGCAGGGCCCCAATCAGCCCCAGCATTTT. Translating it yields CASSWQGPNQPQHF.

The V and J genes are TRBV21-1 and TRBJ2-7; the table assigns TRBD1, which was not confirmed against the DNA. TRBV21-1 is an annotated pseudogene. There are 16 residues in the CDR3. CDR3 sequence reads: CASSNQVQPIYNEQYF. CDR3 in DNA: TGTGCCAGCAGCAACCAGGTCCAGCCTATATACAACGAGCAGTACTTC.

The V gene is TRBV6-5, the J gene TRBJ2-7; 8 bases are a match to TRBD1. The CDR3 spans 16 residues. Trimming at V came to 4 bases and at J to 5 bases, leaving 13 bases not matched to a gene. Germline values: CDR1 MNHEY, CDR2 SVGAGI. CDR3: CASSSRPRTGPHEQYF. In DNA, the CDR3 is TGTGCCAGCAGTTCTCGACCTAGGACAGGGCCCCACGAGCAGTACTTC.

The gene calls are TRBV3-1 (or the pseudogene TRBV3-2) and TRBJ2-7; 7 bases are a match to TRBD2. V dropped 0 bases and J dropped 2; count of bases not matched to a gene: 13. This CDR3 spans 18 amino acids. The germline V gene has CDR1 LGHDT and CDR2 YNNKEL (reference sequence). The CDR3 DNA reads TGTGCCAGCAGCCAAGATCTTGGAGCGGGGATACCCCCCTACGAGCAGTACTTC. Its translation is CASSQDLGAGIPPYEQYF.

This rearrangement joins TRBV9 to TRBJ2-3, with D perhaps matching TRBD2 (6 bases). The V end was cut by 1 base, the J end by 12 bases, with 12 bases between. Germline CDR1 and CDR2: SGDLS and YYNGEE. The CDR3 is made up of 12 amino acids. The CDR3 DNA reads as TGTGCCAGCAGCGTAAAGGACTATCAACAGTATTTT. Its protein is CASSVKDYQQYF.

CDR3 protein: CASSLSTGGYEQYF. DNA for the CDR3: TGTGCCAGCAGTTTATCGACAGGGGGCTACGAGCAGTACTTC. J is TRBJ2-7 and V is TRBV28, with 9 bases aligning to TRBD1. CDR3 length: 14 amino acids. CDR1 MDHEN and CDR2 SYDVKM come from the germline V gene. V lost 1 base, J lost 3 bases, and 1 base stayed unmatched.

This clone was detected ten times or more. This chain links TRBV27 with TRBJ1-5, with D unresolved. V gave up 5 bases and J gave up 5 bases, with 25 bases separating them. The CDR3 spans 18 residues. Germline V gene data show CDR1 as MNHEY and CDR2 as SMNVEV (reference sequence). The CDR3 DNA reads TGTGCCAGCAGTCTTAATCCCACCGGCCTACTAGGGCATCAGCCCCAGCATTTT. This gives the protein CASSLNPTGLLGHQPQHF.

The chain combines TRBV6-5 with TRBJ1-2; 7 nucleotides agree with TRBD1. V gave up 6 bases and J gave up 1 base; unmatched junction bases: 5. The V gene's germline CDR1 is MNHEY and CDR2 SVGAGI. The CDR3 contains 14 residues. The CDR3: CASSLGTVNYGYTF. As DNA, the CDR3 is TGTGCCAGCAGCCTCGGGACAGTTAACTATGGCTACACCTTC.

The V and J genes are TRBV19 and TRBJ1-2; 9 nucleotides agree with TRBD1. Germline trimming cut 8 bases from V and 7 bases from J; bases unmatched to any gene: 8. CDR1 and CDR2 from the germline V gene are LNHDA and SQIVND (reference sequence). The CDR3 has 13 residues. The DNA for the CDR3 is TGTGCCAGTGGCCGGGACAGGGACTCTGGCTACACCTTC. As protein: CASGRDRDSGYTF.

The rearrangement joins TRBV19 to TRBJ2-7; weak D call: TRBD1 (6 bases). The CDR3 length is 13 residues. Germline CDR1 is LNHDA and CDR2 is SQIVND (reference sequence). The V end lost 9 bases, the J end lost 0 bases, and 12 bases lay between the germline ends. CDR3 sequence reads: CASSGTSSYEQYF. CDR3 coding DNA: TGTGCCAGCTCGGGGACAAGCTCCTACGAGCAGTACTTC.

The rearrangement joins TRBV5-4 to TRBJ1-2, with D unresolved. V gave up 3 bases and J gave up 7 bases, with 22 bases separating them. Looked up from germline, CDR1 is SGHNT and CDR2 is YYREEE (reference sequence). This CDR3 spans 16 amino acids. The CDR3 DNA sequence: TGTGCCAGCAGCTCGTTGACCTTAAGGGTGGACTCTGGCTACACCTTC. This encodes CASSSLTLRVDSGYTF. The full variable domain, rest sourced from reference TRBV5-4 and TRBJ1-2, is ETGVTQSPTHLIKTRGQQVTLRCSSQSGHNTVSWYQQALGQGPQFIFQYYREEENGRGNFPPRFSGLQFPNYSSELNVNALELDDSALYLCASSSLTLRVDSGYTFGSGTRLTVV.

The chain links TRBV25-1 to TRBJ2-2; perhaps TRBD1 as D (6 bases). Trimming removed 7 bases at V and 4 bases at J, with 22 bases between. From germline, CDR1 is MGHDK and CDR2 SYGVNS. The CDR3 has 17 residues. CDR3 sequence (DNA): TGTGCCAGCACCGCCAGTGTGGGACATAGGGGCACCGGGGAGCTGTTTTTT. As protein: CASTASVGHRGTGELFF. The full variable domain, rest sourced from reference TRBV25-1 and TRBJ2-2, is EADIYQTPRYLVIGTGKKITLECSQTMGHDKMYWYQQDPGMELHLIHYSYGVNSTEKGDLSSESTVSRIRTEHFPLTLESARPSHTSQYLCASTASVGHRGTGELFFGEGSRLTVL.

The chain uses TRBV24-1 and TRBJ1-1; maybe TRBD1 (6 bases). V was trimmed by 3 bases and J by 4 bases, leaving 14 bases between them. Germline values: CDR1 KGHDR, CDR2 SFDVKD. This CDR3 comprises 15 residues. CDR3 amino acids: CATSDGTRQTTEAFF. CDR3 coding DNA: TGTGCCACCAGTGATGGGACACGGCAAACCACTGAAGCTTTCTTT.

The chain employs TRBV4-1 and TRBJ2-5; 7 bases agree with TRBD1. The germline V gene encodes CDR1 MGHRA and CDR2 YSYEKL. The CDR3 spans 14 residues. V lost 2 bases, J lost 5 bases, and 5 bases stayed unmatched. The CDR3 region has the DNA TGCGCCAGCAGCCAACAGGGACAGTCGGAGACCCAGTACTTC. It encodes CASSQQGQSETQYF.

The chain uses TRBV5-8 and TRBJ1-1, with 7 positions matching TRBD1. The V gene's germline CDR1 is SGHTS and CDR2 YDEGEE. The J segment lost 10 bases and the V segment lost 4 bases, leaving 13 bases of the junction unmatched. The CDR3 extends over 14 amino acids. CDR3 nucleotides: TGTGCCAGCAGCGGGGGACAGCAGGGTAGTGGAGCTTTCTTT. This encodes CASSGGQQGSGAFF. The whole variable domain, remainder taken from reference TRBV5-8 and TRBJ1-1, is EAGVTQSPTHLIKTRGQQATLRCSPISGHTSVYWYQQALGLGLQFLLWYDEGEERNRGNFPPRFSGRQFPNYSSELNVNALELEDSALYLCASSGGQQGSGAFFGQGTRLTVV.

This clone was found a few times. The rearrangement joins TRBV19 to TRBJ2-1; TRBD2 aligns across 9 bases. Germline-derived CDR1 and CDR2 are LNHDA and SQIVND (reference sequence). This CDR3 region has 14 residues. The ends lost 10 bases at V and 4 bases at J; junction bases unmatched: 8. Written as DNA, the CDR3 is TGTGCCACCAATAGCGGGGGCCATTACAATGAGCAGTTCTTC. Protein: CATNSGGHYNEQFF.

This clone has only one observation. This rearrangement joins TRBV30 to TRBJ1-3, with D tentatively TRBD1 (5 bases). Trimming cost V 7 bases and J 3 bases, with 10 bases left between them. The CDR3 is made up of 12 amino acids. CDR1 is GTSNPN, CDR2 SVGIG, per germline (reference sequence). The CDR3 here is CAFPGLGNTIYF. CDR3 nucleotides: TGTGCCTTCCCGGGACTTGGAAACACCATATATTTT.

The rearrangement links TRBV6-2 or TRBV6-3 to TRBJ1-2, with a possible D match to TRBD1 (5 bases). CDR1 is MNHEY and CDR2 is SVGEGT in the germline V gene. This CDR3 contains 13 residues. V shed 6 bases and J shed 1 base, with 9 bases lying between them. In nucleotides, the CDR3 is TGTGCCAGCAGCATCGACAGTAACTATGGCTACACCTTC. It translates to CASSIDSNYGYTF.

The chain uses TRBV6-5 and TRBJ1-3, with D possibly being TRBD1 (5 bases). Germline assignment: CDR1 MNHEY and CDR2 SVGAGI. The CDR3 runs to 14 residues. Trimming cost V 2 bases and J 0 bases, with 5 bases left between them. The CDR3 DNA sequence: TGTGCCAGCAGTTACGACAGCTCTGGAAACACCATATATTTT. It codes for CASSYDSSGNTIYF.

The chain uses TRBV5-6 and TRBJ1-4; 7 bases fit TRBD1. V trimming: 0 bases; J trimming: 6 bases; junction bases outside the gene matches: 2. This CDR3 has 14 residues. Germline values: CDR1 SGHDT, CDR2 YYEEEE. CDR3 sequence (DNA): TGTGCCAGCAGCTTGGGAGGGACAGATGAAAAACTGTTTTTT. It translates to CASSLGGTDEKLFF.

The chain combines TRBV4-1 with TRBJ1-2, with D perhaps TRBD1 (5 bases). The V and J ends lost 1 base and 7 bases respectively, with 13 bases between them. Germline CDR1 reads MGHRA; CDR2 reads YSYEKL. The CDR3 consists of 14 residues. The DNA of the CDR3 is TGCGCCAGCAGCCAAGCCGCGGGGGAGGGTGGCTACACCTTC. Protein product: CASSQAAGEGGYTF.